Listed here is a single T cell receptor (beta chain). It lacks a known antigen. No clone much larger than this one lies a single base away; base qualities are absent. The CDR3, from cysteine to phenylalanine, totals 13 residues. The retained sequence is limited to the CDR3, 39 bases, with the frame set at the first base. V and J lose 4 bases and 0 bases, and a span of 6 bases separates them. CDR1 and CDR2 (SGHTA, FQGTGA) derive from the germline V gene. The record originates from a study of blood T cell repertoires in COVID-19 (dated by TCRdb to about 2020). About the investigation overall: Collaborator samples came from the United States, Italy and Spain and covered acute and convalescent phases of COVID-19. Sample metadata almost always included a de-identified subject ID, COVID-19 status, age in years and sex. The material from the prospective study consisted of cDNA or gDNA derived from T cells, B-cell-depleted T cells, or PBMCs. The repertoires were released in a freely available public database meant as a resource for research on the immune response to SARS-CoV-2. Deeply sampled blood TCRbeta repertoires from subjects exposed to, actively infected with, or recovered from COVID-19 were included in the dataset. The samples were drawn from the first 160 participants of the ongoing ImmuneRACE study and from 1,254 subjects provided by 6 global collaborators. Where available, HLA class I and class II types were taken from metadata supplied by the sample provider and were not determined by assay-based typing.

Another Seattle source contributed samples from volunteer blood donors who had recovered from COVID-19. Each collaborating institution followed its own protocols to collect whole blood in K2EDTA tubes. For TCRbeta analysis, collaborators shipped samples in one of three forms: frozen whole blood, isolated PBMCs, or DNA extracted from either of those sample types. TCRbeta CDR3 regions were amplified from genomic DNA using the immunoSEQ Assay, a bias-controlled multiplex PCR. The original methods were these. The number of nucleated cells in each sample was estimated by amplification of reference gene primers within the assay. Sequence reads were collapsed and filtered to measure the absolute abundance of every unique TCRbeta CDR3 rearrangement. For each sample, productive Simpson clonality was calculated by taking the square root of Simpson's diversity index across productive rearrangements. Not all clones reach the TCRdb copy of this immuneACCESS table, which keeps in-frame sequences only. Checked studies attribute under half of the gap to unresolved V genes and leave the rest unexplained. From that table come the V and J calls and clone size; the DNA was used to work out D and trimming. Here the sample has some 290,000 clones; around 87% occur a single time. Roughly 2.2% of the sample comes from the top ten.

The investigation overall reported the following: The amount of clinical and demographic metadata varied by source and participant and was provided uncurated.

The V and J segments used are TRBV7-3 and TRBJ1-1; the D gene identity is not certain. The receptor comes from a woman aged 45 to 65 who had recovered from COVID-19. The sample consisted of peripheral blood. In nucleotides, the sequence is TGTGCCAGCAGCTCATCCCTGAACACTGAAGCTTTCTTT. This codes for CASSSSLNTEAFF.